The T cell receptor beta chain described here comes from a study of cytomegalovirus exposure and HLA in healthy donors. Study results and limitations: V- and J-gene trimming in TCR beta was tied to a missense DCLRE1C variant by an analysis performed later. On later analysis, the bulk of CMV-associated TCR beta chains appeared to be HLA-restricted. TCR beta sequences reportedly predicted most subjects' HLA-A and HLA-B alleles accurately.

PCR was performed using 60 Vbeta and 13 Jbeta primers. This table comes from immunoSEQ multiplex PCR, and its TCRdb copy is limited to in-frame clones, with some not included. The table has about 90,000 clones, about 88% seen once. Remarks on this clone: What it binds is not known.

The CDR3 spans 13 residues. Germline V CDR1 and CDR2: SGHKS, YYEKEE (reference sequence). V dropped 1 base and J dropped 3 bases, with 7 bases sitting between them. The sequenced sample was PBMCs. The source of this sequence is a young man in good health and CMV-seronegative. The genes are TRBV5-5 and TRBJ1-1; tentatively, D is TRBD1 (5 bases). This chain's CDR3 is CASSLRGDTEAFF. In DNA form, the CDR3 reads TGTGCCAGCAGCTTGCGGGGGGACACTGAAGCTTTCTTT.